This T cell receptor beta chain came from a study of glioma-infiltrating T cells after dendritic cell vaccination. As for time point: after dendritic cell vaccination, including at tumor progression/relapse. The germline gives CDR1 LNHNV, CDR2 YYDKDF (reference sequence). The CDR3 loop spans 16 amino acids. The V gene lost 2 bases and the J gene lost 4 bases, with 17 bases spanning the gap. Clones were read by immunoSEQ multiplex PCR, and TCRdb kept only the in-frame ones, dropping some. The data contain tens of thousands of clones, 85% of them singletons. The chain recombines TRBV15 with TRBJ1-2, with D possibly TRBD1 on 6 matching bases. The receptor was derived from a human donor with glioblastoma. Sequenced material: blood, taken after dendritic cell vaccination. The DNA of the CDR3 is TGTGCCACCAGCAGACCACGGACAGACAGATTCTATGGCTACACCTTC. Its protein product is CATSRPRTDRFYGYTF.